The 16 T cell receptor beta chains below come from one sample, sequenced in a study of blood T cell repertoires in COVID-19. The protocol was immunoSEQ multiplex PCR, while the TCRdb copy is restricted to in-frame clones and leaves out a portion. The sample contains about 28,000 clones, about nine tenths of which appear only once. The sample taken for sequencing was peripheral blood. The origin of the receptors is a man in his 60s with active COVID-19.

The chain joins TRBV9 to TRBJ1-5, with D uncertain. The germline V and J ends were trimmed by 4 bases and 0 bases, with 11 bases remaining between them. The V gene's germline CDR1 is SGDLS and CDR2 YYNGEE. The CDR3 spans 15 residues. The DNA for the CDR3 is TGTGCCAGCAGCATCGGACTCCTTAGCAATCAGCCCCAGCATTTT. Protein product: CASSIGLLSNQPQHF. The full variable domain, its missing parts supplied by reference TRBV9 and TRBJ1-5, is DSGVTQTPKHLITATGQRVTLRCSPRSGDLSVYWYQQSLDQGLQFLIQYYNGEERAKGNILERFSAQQFPDLHSELNLSSLELGDSALYFCASSIGLLSNQPQHFGDGTRLSIL.

The J gene is TRBJ1-5, the V gene TRBV6-5; 8 bases are a match to TRBD1. CDR3 size: 15 residues. The junction had 3 bases not matched to a gene; V was cut back by 0 bases and J by 5 bases. Per germline, CDR1 MNHEY and CDR2 SVGAGI. CDR3 loop: CASSYSRTGHQPQHF. The CDR3 DNA follows: TGTGCCAGCAGTTACTCCCGGACAGGGCATCAGCCCCAGCATTTT.

This chain connects TRBV5-1 to TRBJ2-7; perhaps TRBD1 as D (5 bases). CDR3 length: 16 residues. V lost 0 bases, J lost 2 bases, and 15 bases lay in between. CDR1 is SGHRS and CDR2 is YFSETQ in the germline V gene. This chain's CDR3 is CASSLAGGARAYEQYF. The CDR3 DNA reads as TGCGCCAGCAGCTTGGCCGGTGGGGCGCGAGCCTACGAGCAGTACTTC.

This clone was counted a few times. The V call is TRBV4-1, the J call TRBJ1-5, with no clear D. CDR1 is MGHRA and CDR2 is YSYEKL in the germline V gene. This CDR3 spans 16 amino acids. V gave up 0 bases and J gave up 4 bases, with 13 bases separating them. CDR3 in amino acids: CASSQDGGQVNQPQHF. The CDR3 DNA sequence: TGCGCCAGCAGCCAAGATGGTGGCCAGGTAAATCAGCCCCAGCATTTT.

The rearrangement uses TRBV6-5 and TRBJ1-3; D perhaps matches TRBD1 (6 bases). V dropped 5 bases and J dropped 4 bases, with 15 bases sitting between them. Germline values: CDR1 MNHEY, CDR2 SVGAGI. CDR3 length: 15 residues. The CDR3 loop reads CASSTGNPPGNTIYF. The CDR3, as DNA: TGTGCCAGCAGTACAGGGAATCCGCCGGGAAACACCATATATTTT.

The J gene is TRBJ1-4, the V gene TRBV7-8, with TRBD1 identical over 7 bases. V gave up 4 bases and J gave up 4 bases; unmatched junction bases: 9. The CDR3 runs to 16 residues. Germline V gene lookup returns CDR1 SGHVS and CDR2 FQNEAQ. CDR3 in amino acids: CASSSNYDRVNEKLFF. The CDR3 DNA reads as TGTGCCAGCAGCTCTAACTACGACAGGGTTAATGAAAAACTGTTTTTT.

The chain couples TRBV28 to TRBJ2-7, with 11 nucleotides matching TRBD1. Germline V gene sequence: CDR1 MDHEN, CDR2 SYDVKM. After removal of 5 bases from V and 0 bases from J, the junction contained 6 bases not matched to a gene. There are 16 residues in the CDR3. The CDR3 loop reads CASSPGQGAFSYEQYF. In nucleotides, the CDR3 is TGTGCCAGCAGTCCCGGACAGGGGGCCTTCTCCTACGAGCAGTACTTC.

This chain links TRBV12-3 or TRBV12-4 with TRBJ1-1; tentative D call: TRBD1 (5 bases). The CDR3 extends over 13 amino acids. V was shortened by 6 bases and J by 4 bases, with 12 bases between the two germline ends. CDR3: CASRRLTGTEAFF. The CDR3 DNA sequence: TGTGCCAGCAGAAGACTCACAGGCACTGAAGCTTTCTTT.

The chain employs TRBV1 and TRBJ2-2; no check of the table's D call, TRBD2, against the DNA was made. TRBV1 is reported as a pseudogene. CDR3 length equals 19 residues. CDR3 region: CTSSSAGTSGGTNTGELFF. The DNA for the CDR3 is TGCACCAGCAGCTCAGCCGGGACTAGCGGGGGGACGAACACCGGGGAGCTGTTTTTT.

The chain is built from TRBV9 and TRBJ2-7; TRBD1 matches at 7 bases. After removal of 7 bases from V and 3 bases from J, the junction contained 10 bases not matched to a gene. The CDR3 covers 14 residues. CDR1 SGDLS and CDR2 YYNGEE come from the germline V gene. The CDR3 coding sequence is TGTGCCAGCGGGAGACAGGGCACGGGCTACGAGCAGTACTTC. Translated, it gives CASGRQGTGYEQYF.

In its sample, this clone was seen a few times. J is TRBJ2-1 and V is TRBV5-8, with 9 bases identical to TRBD2. The junction had 15 bases not matched to a gene; V was cut back by 7 bases and J by 7 bases. Germline CDR1 SGHTS, CDR2 YDEGEE. The CDR3 totals 16 residues. CDR3: CASLPLGRGGRNEQFF. For the CDR3, the DNA is TGTGCCAGCCTCCCACTAGGGCGGGGGGGCCGGAATGAGCAGTTCTTC.

Only one count was recorded for this clone. This rearrangement joins TRBV3-1 (or the pseudogene TRBV3-2) to TRBJ1-1; a possible D gene is TRBD1 (6 bases). The V end lost 3 bases, the J end lost 6 bases, and 11 bases lay between the germline ends. CDR1 is LGHDT, CDR2 YNNKEL, per germline (reference sequence). This CDR3 region has 13 residues. The DNA of the CDR3 is TGTGCCAGCAGCCAGGGGGCGAGTGCTGAAGCTTTCTTT. Protein sequence: CASSQGASAEAFF.

V is TRBV6-5 and J is TRBJ2-3, with D perhaps matching TRBD1 (5 bases). The germline gives CDR1 MNHEY, CDR2 SVGAGI. This CDR3 has 16 amino acids. The ends were cut back, 2 bases at V and 3 bases at J, with 15 bases in the middle. The CDR3 bases are TGTGCCAGCAGTTACGACGGCAGGGCGGTGACAGATACGCAGTATTTT. It translates to CASSYDGRAVTDTQYF.

The V call is TRBV10-1, the J call TRBJ2-1; 12 positions match TRBD2. This CDR3 comprises 15 residues. After removal of 2 bases from V and 8 bases from J, the junction contained 4 bases not matched to a gene. Germline V gives CDR1 WNHNN, CDR2 SYGVQD (reference sequence). In DNA form, the CDR3 reads TGCGCCAGCAGTGAGGCTAGCGGGGGGGCCGATGAGCAGTTCTTC. Protein product: CASSEASGGADEQFF.

V and J are TRBV28 and TRBJ2-7, with a tentative D call TRBD2 (6 bases). Between the trimmed V and J ends, which lost 5 bases and 0 bases, there was a span of 20 bases. Germline CDR1 MDHEN, CDR2 SYDVKM. This CDR3 is built from 17 residues. In DNA, the CDR3 is TGTGCCAGCAGTCTTGGGGGTTGGGGCGGGGCCTCCTACGAGCAGTACTTC. Translating gives CASSLGGWGGASYEQYF.

The rearrangement joins TRBV2 to TRBJ1-4; D uncertain. The CDR3 spans 15 residues. CDR1 is SNHLY and CDR2 is FYNNEI in the germline V gene. V lost 3 bases, J lost 4 bases, and 12 bases lay in between. The CDR3 spells CASSEQAQINEKLFF. CDR3 DNA: TGTGCCAGCAGTGAGCAGGCACAGATTAATGAAAAACTGTTTTTT.